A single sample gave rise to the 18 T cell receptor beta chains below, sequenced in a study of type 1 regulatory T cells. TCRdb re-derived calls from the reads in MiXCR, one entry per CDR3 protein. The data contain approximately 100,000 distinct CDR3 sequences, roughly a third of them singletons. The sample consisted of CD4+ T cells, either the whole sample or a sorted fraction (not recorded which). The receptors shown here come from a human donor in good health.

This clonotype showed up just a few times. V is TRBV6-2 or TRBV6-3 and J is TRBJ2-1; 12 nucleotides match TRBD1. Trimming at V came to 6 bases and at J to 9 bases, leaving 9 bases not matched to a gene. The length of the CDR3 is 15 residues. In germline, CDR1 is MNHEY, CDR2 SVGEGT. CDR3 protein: CASRLLGTGGSEQFF. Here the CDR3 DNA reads TGTGCCAGCAGACTCCTTGGGACAGGGGGCAGTGAGCAGTTCTTC.

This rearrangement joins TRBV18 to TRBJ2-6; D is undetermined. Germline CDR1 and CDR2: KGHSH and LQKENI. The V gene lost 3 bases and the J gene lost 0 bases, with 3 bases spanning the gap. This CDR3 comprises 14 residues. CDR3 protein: CASSPDSGANVLTF. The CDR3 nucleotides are TGTGCCAGCTCACCGGACTCTGGGGCCAACGTCCTGACTTTC.

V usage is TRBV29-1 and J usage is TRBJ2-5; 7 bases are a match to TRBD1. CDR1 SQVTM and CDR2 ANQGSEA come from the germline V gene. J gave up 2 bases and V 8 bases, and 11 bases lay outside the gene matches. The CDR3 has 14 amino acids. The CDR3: CSTFRQGVQETQYF. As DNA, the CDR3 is TGCAGCACATTCCGACAGGGTGTTCAAGAGACCCAGTACTTC.

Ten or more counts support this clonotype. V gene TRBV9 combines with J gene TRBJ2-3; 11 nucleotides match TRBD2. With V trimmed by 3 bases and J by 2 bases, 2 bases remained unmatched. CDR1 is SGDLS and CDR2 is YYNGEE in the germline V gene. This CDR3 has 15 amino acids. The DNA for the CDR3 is TGTGCCAGCAGCGGACTAGCGGGGAACACAGATACGCAGTATTTT. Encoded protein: CASSGLAGNTDTQYF.

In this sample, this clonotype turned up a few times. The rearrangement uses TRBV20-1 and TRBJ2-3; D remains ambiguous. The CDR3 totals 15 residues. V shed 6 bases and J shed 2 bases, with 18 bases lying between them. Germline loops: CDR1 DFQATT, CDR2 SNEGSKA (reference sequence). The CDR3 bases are TGCAGTGCCATTCCACGGATGGGCTCCACAGATACGCAGTATTTT. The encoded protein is CSAIPRMGSTDTQYF.

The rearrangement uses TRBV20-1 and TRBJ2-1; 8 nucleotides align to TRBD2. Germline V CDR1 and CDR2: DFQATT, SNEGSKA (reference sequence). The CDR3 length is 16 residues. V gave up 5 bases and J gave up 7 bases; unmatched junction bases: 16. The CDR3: CSALVRGGVALNEQFF. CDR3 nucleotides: TGCAGTGCTCTCGTTCGGGGGGGAGTTGCATTGAATGAGCAGTTCTTC.

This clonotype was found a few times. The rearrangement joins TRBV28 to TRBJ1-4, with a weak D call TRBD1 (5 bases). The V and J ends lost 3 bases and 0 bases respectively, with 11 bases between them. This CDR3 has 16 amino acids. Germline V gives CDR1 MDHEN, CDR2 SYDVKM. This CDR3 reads CASSFTTAPTNEKLFF. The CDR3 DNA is TGTGCCAGCAGTTTCACGACAGCCCCAACTAATGAAAAACTGTTTTTT.

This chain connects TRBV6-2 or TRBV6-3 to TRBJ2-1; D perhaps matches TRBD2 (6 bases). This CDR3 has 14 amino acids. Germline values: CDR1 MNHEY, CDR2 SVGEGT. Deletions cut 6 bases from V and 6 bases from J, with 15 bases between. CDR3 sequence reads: CASRLSGSPNEQFF. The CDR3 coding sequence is TGTGCCAGCAGACTCAGCGGGTCCCCCAATGAGCAGTTCTTC.

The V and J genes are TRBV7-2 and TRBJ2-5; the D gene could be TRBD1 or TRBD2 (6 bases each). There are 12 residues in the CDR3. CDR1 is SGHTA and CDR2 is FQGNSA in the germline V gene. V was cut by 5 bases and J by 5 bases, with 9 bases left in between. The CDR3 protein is CASSKGGETQYF. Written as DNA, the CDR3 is TGTGCCAGCAGCAAGGGGGGCGAGACCCAGTACTTC.

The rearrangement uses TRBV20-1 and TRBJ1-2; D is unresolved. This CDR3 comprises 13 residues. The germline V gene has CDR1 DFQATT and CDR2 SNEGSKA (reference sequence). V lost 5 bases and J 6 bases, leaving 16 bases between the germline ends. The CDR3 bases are TGCAGTGCTCCTCGGCAGGTTCATGATGGCTACACCTTC. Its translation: CSAPRQVHDGYTF.

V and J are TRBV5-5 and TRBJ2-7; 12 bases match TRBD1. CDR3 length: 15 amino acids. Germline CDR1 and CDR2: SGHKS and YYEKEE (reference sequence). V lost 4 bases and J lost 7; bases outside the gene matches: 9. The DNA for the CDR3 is TGTGCCAGCAGCGGCCCGGGACAGGGGGCGCGGGAGCAGTACTTC. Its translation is CASSGPGQGAREQYF.

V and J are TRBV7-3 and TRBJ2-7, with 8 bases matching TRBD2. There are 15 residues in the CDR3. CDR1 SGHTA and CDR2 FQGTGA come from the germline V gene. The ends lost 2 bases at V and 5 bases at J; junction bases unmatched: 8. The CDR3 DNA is TGTGCCAGCAGCTTAGCAGGGACTAGTATCCACGAGCAGTACTTC. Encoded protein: CASSLAGTSIHEQYF.

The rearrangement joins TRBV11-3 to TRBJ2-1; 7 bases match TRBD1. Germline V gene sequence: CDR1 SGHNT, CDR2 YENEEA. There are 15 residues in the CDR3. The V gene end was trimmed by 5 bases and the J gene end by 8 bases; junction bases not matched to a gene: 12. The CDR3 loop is CASSRQGLAYDEQFF. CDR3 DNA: TGTGCCAGCAGCAGACAGGGCCTGGCATACGATGAGCAGTTCTTC. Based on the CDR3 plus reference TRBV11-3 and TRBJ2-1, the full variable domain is EAGVVQSPRYKIIEKKQPVAFWCNPISGHNTLYWYLQNLGQGPELLIRYENEEAVDDSQLPKDRFSAERLKGVDSTLKIQPAELGDSAVYLCASSRQGLAYDEQFFGPGTRLTVL.

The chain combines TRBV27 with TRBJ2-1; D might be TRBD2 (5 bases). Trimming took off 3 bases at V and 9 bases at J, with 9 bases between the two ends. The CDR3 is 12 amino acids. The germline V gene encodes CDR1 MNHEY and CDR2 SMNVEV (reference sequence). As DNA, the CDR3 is TGTGCCAGCAGTTTCGGGGTTGGTGAGCAGTTCTTC. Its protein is CASSFGVGEQFF.

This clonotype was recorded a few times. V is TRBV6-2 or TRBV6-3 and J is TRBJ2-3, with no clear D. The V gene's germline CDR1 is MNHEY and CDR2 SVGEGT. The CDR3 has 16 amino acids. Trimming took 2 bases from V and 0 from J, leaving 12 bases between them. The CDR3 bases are TGTGCCAGCAGTTACGGTAGTCTTTCTAGCACAGATACGCAGTATTTT. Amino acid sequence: CASSYGSLSSTDTQYF.

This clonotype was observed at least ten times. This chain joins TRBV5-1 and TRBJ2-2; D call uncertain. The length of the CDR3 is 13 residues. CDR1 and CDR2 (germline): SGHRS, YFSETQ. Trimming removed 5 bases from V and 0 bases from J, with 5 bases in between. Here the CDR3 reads CASSRPNTGELFF. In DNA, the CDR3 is TGCGCCAGCAGTCGACCGAACACCGGGGAGCTGTTTTTT.

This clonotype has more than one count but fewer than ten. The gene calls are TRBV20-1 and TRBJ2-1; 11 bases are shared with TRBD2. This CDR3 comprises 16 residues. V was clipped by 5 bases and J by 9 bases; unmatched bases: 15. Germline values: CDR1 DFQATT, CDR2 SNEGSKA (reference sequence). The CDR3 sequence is CSAPQPGLADLSEQFF. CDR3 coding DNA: TGCAGTGCTCCGCAACCGGGACTAGCGGACCTGAGTGAGCAGTTCTTC.

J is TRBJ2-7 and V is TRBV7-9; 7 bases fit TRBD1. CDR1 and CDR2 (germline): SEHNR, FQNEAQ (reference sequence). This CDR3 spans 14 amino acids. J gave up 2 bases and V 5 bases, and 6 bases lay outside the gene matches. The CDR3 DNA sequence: TGTGCCAGCAGCGACTGGGACAGCACCTACGAGCAGTACTTC. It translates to CASSDWDSTYEQYF.